Sequencing of this T cell receptor beta chain was carried out in a study of control samples from healthy donors and cancer patients. The CDR3 runs to 18 residues. Per germline, CDR1 PRHDT and CDR2 FYEKMQ (reference sequence). With 4 bases clipped from V and 6 bases from J, the junction kept 18 bases outside the gene matches. Clones were sequenced by immunoSEQ multiplex PCR, and TCRdb holds only the in-frame ones, with some missing. This sample has approximately 89,000 clones; around 87% occur once, and the top ten carry 20% to 25%. This clonotype was sampled from a man aged 45-65 years in good health. The sample taken for sequencing was blood. V and J are TRBV13 and TRBJ2-3; the match to TRBD2 covers 8 bases. The CDR3: CASSSTGWGTRSVDTQYF. The CDR3 bases are TGTGCCAGCAGCTCCACCGGGTGGGGGACTAGGTCGGTGGATACGCAGTATTTT.